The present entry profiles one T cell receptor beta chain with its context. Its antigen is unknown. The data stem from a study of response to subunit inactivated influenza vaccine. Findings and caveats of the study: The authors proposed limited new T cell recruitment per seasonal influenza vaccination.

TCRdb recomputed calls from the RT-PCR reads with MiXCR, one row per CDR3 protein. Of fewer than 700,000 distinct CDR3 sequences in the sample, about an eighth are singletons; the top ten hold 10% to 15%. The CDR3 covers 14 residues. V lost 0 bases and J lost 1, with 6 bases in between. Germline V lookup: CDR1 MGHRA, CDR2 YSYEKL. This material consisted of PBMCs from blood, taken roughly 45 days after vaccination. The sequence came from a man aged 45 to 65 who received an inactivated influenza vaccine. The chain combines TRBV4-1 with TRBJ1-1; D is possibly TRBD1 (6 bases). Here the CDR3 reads CASSQEGGNTEAFF. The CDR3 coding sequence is TGCGCCAGCAGCCAAGAAGGGGGGAACACTGAAGCTTTCTTT.